The 27 T cell receptor beta chains presented below share a single source sample, sequenced in a study of neoadjuvant nivolumab and ipilimumab in lung cancer. The repertoire was sequenced with immunoSEQ multiplex PCR; TCRdb's copy has only in-frame clones and lacks some. Of roughly 32,000 clones in the sample, 92% were seen once. Sample: peripheral blood, taken after neoadjuvant nivolumab, alone or with ipilimumab, at or shortly before surgery. The source of these receptors is an adult with non-small cell lung cancer.

V and J are TRBV6-1 and TRBJ2-5, with 7 bases matching TRBD2. The junction had 4 bases not matched to a gene; V was cut back by 4 bases and J by 2 bases. Germline values: CDR1 MNHNS, CDR2 SASEGT. The CDR3 covers 14 residues. The chain's CDR3 is CASSGLAVQETQYF. The CDR3 DNA reads TGTGCCAGCAGTGGGCTAGCGGTACAAGAGACCCAGTACTTC.

This sequence joins TRBV2 and TRBJ2-3, with TRBD2 matching 8 bases. The CDR3 has 12 amino acids. The ends lost 11 bases at V and 3 bases at J; junction bases unmatched: 4. Per germline, CDR1 SNHLY and CDR2 FYNNEI. The CDR3 region is CALGLATDTQYF. CDR3 DNA: TGTGCCCTTGGACTAGCAACAGATACGCAGTATTTT.

This clone was seen a handful of times. The chain combines TRBV5-4 with TRBJ1-1; D perhaps matches TRBD1 (6 bases). The CDR3 is made up of 18 amino acids. V was trimmed by 3 bases and J by 2 bases, leaving 23 bases between them. Germline values: CDR1 SGHNT, CDR2 YYREEE (reference sequence). CDR3 region: CASSSPLAPGHGNTEAFF. CDR3 nucleotide sequence: TGTGCCAGCAGCTCTCCACTCGCTCCGGGACATGGTAACACTGAAGCTTTCTTT.

The chain carries TRBV6-5 and TRBJ1-1; 7 bases match TRBD1. Germline CDR1 is MNHEY and CDR2 is SVGAGI. The ends lost 7 bases at V and 1 base at J; junction bases unmatched: 6. This CDR3 has 14 residues. CDR3 DNA: TGTGCCAGCAAATTCAACAGGGGGAACACTGAAGCTTTCTTT. Translating gives CASKFNRGNTEAFF.

This chain uses TRBV4-1 with TRBJ2-1; 9 positions agree with TRBD2. The CDR3 runs 15 residues. Per germline, CDR1 MGHRA and CDR2 YSYEKL. V lost 3 bases, J lost 15 bases, and 15 bases stayed unmatched. The CDR3 DNA reads as TGCGCCAGCAGCCACCCCTCCTTTTTAGCGGGAGTTCTGTTCTTC. This gives the protein CASSHPSFLAGVLFF.

J is TRBJ2-5 and V is TRBV5-1; D not certain. The CDR3 extends over 16 amino acids. Per the germline V gene, CDR1 is SGHRS and CDR2 is YFSETQ. Trimming stripped 0 bases from V and 1 base from J, with 13 bases between. The CDR3 region is CASSLAITAAQETQYF. The CDR3 DNA is TGCGCCAGCAGCTTGGCCATCACAGCAGCCCAAGAGACCCAGTACTTC.

V usage is TRBV5-3 and J usage is TRBJ2-1, with 8 bases aligning to TRBD1. TRBV5-3 is sorted into the ORF group, with uncertain function. The CDR3 runs 13 residues. V shed 4 bases, J shed 7 bases, and the junction held 4 bases outside the gene matches. The CDR3, as DNA: TGTGCCAGAAGCGCGGACAGGGAGAATGAGCAGTTCTTC. It translates to CARSADRENEQFF.

The genes are TRBV5-1 and TRBJ2-3, with a possible D match to TRBD2 (5 bases). Germline CDR1 reads SGHRS; CDR2 reads YFSETQ. The CDR3 length is 14 residues. Trimming stripped 4 bases from V and 4 bases from J, with 13 bases between. The CDR3 DNA is TGCGCCAGCAGCGGGAGCCTCCGTCCAGATACGCAGTATTTT. Translating gives CASSGSLRPDTQYF. Looking up the rest from reference TRBV5-1 and TRBJ2-3 gives the full variable domain: KAGVTQTPRYLIKTRGQQVTLSCSPISGHRSVSWYQQTPGQGLQFLFEYFSETQRNKGNFPGRFSGRQFSNSRSEMNVSTLELGDSALYLCASSGSLRPDTQYFGPGTRLTVL.

The V gene is TRBV7-6, the J gene TRBJ2-3, with 8 nucleotides matching TRBD2. The germline gives CDR1 SGHVS, CDR2 FNYEAQ. After removal of 2 bases from V and 0 bases from J, the junction contained 1 base not matched to a gene. The CDR3 loop spans 15 amino acids. CDR3 in amino acids: CASSLSGGSTDTQYF. The CDR3 coding sequence is TGTGCCAGCAGCTTAAGCGGGGGCAGCACAGATACGCAGTATTTT.

The rearrangement uses TRBV28 and TRBJ1-2, with D uncertain. The CDR3 is 12 amino acids. The germline gives CDR1 MDHEN, CDR2 SYDVKM. Trimming took off 10 bases at V and 4 bases at J, with 13 bases between the two ends. CDR3 loop: CATVLNPYGYTF. CDR3 coding DNA: TGTGCCACCGTATTGAACCCCTATGGCTACACCTTC.

This chain joins TRBV10-3 and TRBJ1-2, with unresolved D. The CDR3 runs to 13 residues. V dropped 4 bases and J dropped 9 bases, with 15 bases sitting between them. Germline-derived CDR1 and CDR2 are ENHRY and SYGVKD. The CDR3 bases are TGTGCCATCAGTGGCCCTGAGAGCAATAGCTACACCTTC. Its translation: CAISGPESNSYTF.

This chain uses TRBV10-2 with TRBJ2-5; TRBD1 matches at 7 bases. V lost 4 bases, J lost 5 bases, and 4 bases stayed unmatched. CDR3 length: 13 amino acids. Germline V CDR1 and CDR2: WSHSY, SAAADI. CDR3 residues: CASSVTGMETQYF. The DNA for the CDR3 is TGCGCCAGCAGTGTGACAGGGATGGAGACCCAGTACTTC.

The genes are TRBV27 and TRBJ1-1, with TRBD1 matching over 8 bases. With 3 bases clipped from V and 10 bases from J, the junction kept 4 bases outside the gene matches. The CDR3 extends over 12 amino acids. The V gene's germline CDR1 is MNHEY and CDR2 SMNVEV (reference sequence). Written as DNA, the CDR3 is TGTGCCAGCAGTTTCCGCGGACAGGGAGCTTTCTTT. Encoded protein: CASSFRGQGAFF.

J is TRBJ2-3 and V is TRBV5-1; D is perhaps TRBD2 (6 bases). Germline V CDR1 and CDR2: SGHRS, YFSETQ. CDR3 length: 14 amino acids. Deletions cut 0 bases from V and 6 bases from J, with 11 bases between. CDR3 coding DNA: TGCGCCAGCAGCTTGGAAGGAGGGGCGGATACGCAGTATTTT. Residues: CASSLEGGADTQYF.

This chain uses TRBV5-1 with TRBJ2-2, with D maybe TRBD1 (5 bases). The ends were cut back, 3 bases at V and 7 bases at J, with 10 bases in the middle. CDR3 size: 13 residues. The germline V gene encodes CDR1 SGHRS and CDR2 YFSETQ. In nucleotides, the CDR3 is TGCGCCAGCAGCTCCCAGGGATTCGGGGAGCTGTTTTTT. Its translation is CASSSQGFGELFF.

The chain links TRBV18 to TRBJ2-3; possibly TRBD1 for D (6 bases). CDR1 and CDR2 (germline): KGHSH, LQKENI. Trimming stripped 5 bases from V and 6 bases from J, with 15 bases between. The CDR3 runs to 14 residues. This CDR3 is CASSSTGILDTQYF. CDR3 in DNA: TGTGCCAGCTCAAGTACAGGGATTTTGGATACGCAGTATTTT.

A single count supports this clone. The chain employs TRBV2 and TRBJ2-1; TRBD2 matches 11 bases. Germline CDR1 reads SNHLY; CDR2 reads FYNNEI. The CDR3 covers 17 residues. V shed 8 bases and J 7 bases; nucleotides not matched to a gene: 16. The CDR3 here is CASPLKGGTSGSNEQFF. As DNA, the CDR3 is TGTGCCAGCCCCTTGAAAGGGGGTACTAGCGGGAGTAATGAGCAGTTCTTC.

The rearrangement links TRBV14 to TRBJ2-3; D possibly corresponds to TRBD2 (6 bases). This CDR3 has 16 residues. Germline V gives CDR1 SGHDN, CDR2 FVKESK. Between the trimmed V and J ends, which lost 4 bases and 4 bases, there was a span of 18 bases. The DNA of the CDR3 is TGTGCCAGCAGCCGTACCGGGACTCACCTCGCAGATACGCAGTATTTT. Translating gives CASSRTGTHLADTQYF.

The V and J genes are TRBV5-4 and TRBJ2-1, with no clear D. Trimming took off 1 base at V and 6 bases at J, with 8 bases between the two ends. This CDR3 comprises 13 residues. Germline values: CDR1 SGHNT, CDR2 YYREEE (reference sequence). The CDR3 DNA reads TGTGCCAGCAGCTTGATAATGGGCAATGAGCAGTTCTTC. Amino acids: CASSLIMGNEQFF.

The gene calls are TRBV5-4 and TRBJ2-2; 8 bases are a match to TRBD2. V shed 4 bases and J 4 bases; nucleotides not matched to a gene: 12. The CDR3 runs 17 residues. CDR1 and CDR2 (germline): SGHNT, YYREEE (reference sequence). The CDR3 loop reads CASSKEAGGPGTGELFF. As DNA, the CDR3 is TGTGCCAGCAGCAAAGAGGCGGGGGGCCCGGGCACCGGGGAGCTGTTTTTT.

The DNA of the CDR3 is TGTGCCAGCAGCTTGCAGGGGTTGTACGAGCAGTACTTC. Amino acids: CASSLQGLYEQYF. V and J are TRBV5-6 and TRBJ2-7; weak D call: TRBD1 (6 bases). The CDR3 contains 13 residues. Trimming stripped 1 base from V and 4 bases from J, with 9 bases between. The germline V gene has CDR1 SGHDT and CDR2 YYEEEE.

This clone has just a few counts. The chain has TRBV5-1 and TRBJ2-5; D is possibly TRBD2 (7 bases). CDR1 SGHRS and CDR2 YFSETQ come from the germline V gene. The CDR3 is 14 amino acids. The V end lost 3 bases, the J end lost 11 bases, and 20 bases lay between the germline ends. CDR3 sequence: CASSSKGGLQVQYF. CDR3 sequence (DNA): TGCGCCAGCAGCTCAAAGGGGGGACTACAGGTTCAGTACTTC.

As concerns this clone: In the same sample, other DNA sequences code for this CDR3. This chain joins TRBV18 and TRBJ2-5; D uncertain. Germline V gives CDR1 KGHSH, CDR2 LQKENI. The CDR3 runs to 11 residues. Trimming removed 3 bases at V and 5 bases at J, with 4 bases between. CDR3 DNA sequence: TGTGCCAGCTCACCCTTTGAGACCCAGTACTTC. It yields the protein CASSPFETQYF.

The rearrangement uses TRBV7-2 and TRBJ2-1; the D is unclear. V dropped 5 bases and J dropped 7 bases, with 6 bases sitting between them. Germline V gene sequence: CDR1 SGHTA, CDR2 FQGNSA. This CDR3 has 11 amino acids. CDR3 sequence (DNA): TGTGCCAGCAGCCCGAGGAATGAGCAGTTCTTC. It specifies CASSPRNEQFF.

CDR3 bases: TGCGCCAGCAGCTTGGGGGCTGTGGCTCGAGGGACCGGGGAGCTGTTTTTT. Protein product: CASSLGAVARGTGELFF. This sequence joins TRBV5-1 and TRBJ2-2; tentative D call: TRBD2 (5 bases). Germline CDR1 SGHRS, CDR2 YFSETQ. The V gene lost 0 bases and the J gene lost 5 bases, with 17 bases spanning the gap. This CDR3 is built from 17 residues.

The rearrangement links TRBV14 to TRBJ1-2; tentatively, D is TRBD1 (6 bases). V dropped 3 bases and J dropped 4 bases, with 12 bases sitting between them. Germline CDR1 SGHDN, CDR2 FVKESK. The CDR3 sequence is 14 residues long. The CDR3 protein is CASSHLDRPYGYTF. The CDR3 region has the DNA TGTGCCAGCAGCCACCTAGACAGGCCCTATGGCTACACCTTC.

The V and J genes are TRBV6-4 and TRBJ2-1, with D maybe TRBD2 (5 bases). Looked up from germline, CDR1 is MRHNA and CDR2 is SNTAGT. The V gene lost 6 bases and the J gene lost 9 bases, with 27 bases spanning the gap. The CDR3 totals 17 residues. The CDR3 loop is CASSREPSSSAAGEQFF. The CDR3 nucleotides are TGTGCCAGCAGCCGGGAACCTTCATCCTCCGCTGCGGGTGAGCAGTTCTTC.